This entry concerns a single TCR beta chain. These data belong to a study of blood T cell repertoires in COVID-19. Clones were read by immunoSEQ multiplex PCR, and TCRdb kept only the in-frame ones, dropping some. The sample consists of 200,000 or so clones, 80% to 85% of them appearing once. CDR1 and CDR2 from the germline V gene are LGHNT and FRNRAP. This CDR3 spans 13 amino acids. Losses at the gene ends were 6 bases for V and 5 bases for J; bases not matched to a gene: 3. This chain links TRBV12-5 with TRBJ1-1, with 10 nucleotides matching TRBD1. This TCR derives from a woman aged 40-49 years with acute or convalescent COVID-19. Sequenced material: peripheral blood. The CDR3 bases are TGTGCTAGTGGCCGGACAGGGGGGACTGAAGCTTTCTTT. This sequence encodes CASGRTGGTEAFF.